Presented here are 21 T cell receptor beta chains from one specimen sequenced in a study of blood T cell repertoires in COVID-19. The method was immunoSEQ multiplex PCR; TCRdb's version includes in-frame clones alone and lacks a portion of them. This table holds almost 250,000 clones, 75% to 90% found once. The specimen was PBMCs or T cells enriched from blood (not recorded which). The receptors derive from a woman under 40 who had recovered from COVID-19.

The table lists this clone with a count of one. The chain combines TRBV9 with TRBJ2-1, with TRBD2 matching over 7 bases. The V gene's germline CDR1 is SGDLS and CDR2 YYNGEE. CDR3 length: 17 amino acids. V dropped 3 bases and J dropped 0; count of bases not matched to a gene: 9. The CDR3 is CASSGNLGGTSYNEQFF. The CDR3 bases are TGTGCCAGCAGCGGCAATCTGGGGGGGACCTCCTACAATGAGCAGTTCTTC.

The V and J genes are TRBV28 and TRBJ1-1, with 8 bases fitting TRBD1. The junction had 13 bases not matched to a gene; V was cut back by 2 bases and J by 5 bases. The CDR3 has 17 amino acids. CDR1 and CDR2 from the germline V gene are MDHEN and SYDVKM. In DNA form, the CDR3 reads TGTGCCAGCAGTTTAGGTCTTGGGGTCAGGGGGCGAACTGAAGCTTTCTTT. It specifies CASSLGLGVRGRTEAFF.

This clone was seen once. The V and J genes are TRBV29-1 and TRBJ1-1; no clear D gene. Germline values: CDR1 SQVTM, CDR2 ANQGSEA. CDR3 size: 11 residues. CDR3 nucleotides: TGCATCATACAGCTGAACACTGAAGCTTTCTTT. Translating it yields CIIQLNTEAFF.

DNA for the CDR3: TGTGCCAGCGGACGGGAATTCGTGGTAGATTTCCACTTT. Amino acid sequence: CASGREFVVDFHF. This chain connects TRBV28 to TRBJ1-6; D gene unclear. Trimming took 8 bases from V and 17 from J, leaving 22 bases between them. From germline, CDR1 is MDHEN and CDR2 SYDVKM. The CDR3 has 13 amino acids.

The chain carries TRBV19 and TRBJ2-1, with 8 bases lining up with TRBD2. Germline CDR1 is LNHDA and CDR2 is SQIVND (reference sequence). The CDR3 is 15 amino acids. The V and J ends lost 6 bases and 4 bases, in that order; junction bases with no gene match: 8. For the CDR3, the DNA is TGTGCCAGTAGCCCCTGGGCGGGAGGATACAATGAGCAGTTCTTC. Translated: CASSPWAGGYNEQFF.

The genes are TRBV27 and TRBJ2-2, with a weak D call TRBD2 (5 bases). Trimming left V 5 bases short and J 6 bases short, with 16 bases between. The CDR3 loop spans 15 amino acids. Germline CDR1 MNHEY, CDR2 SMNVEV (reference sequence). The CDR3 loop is CASSTLAVRSGELFF. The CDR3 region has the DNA TGTGCCAGCAGTACCCTAGCAGTGAGGTCCGGGGAGCTGTTTTTT.

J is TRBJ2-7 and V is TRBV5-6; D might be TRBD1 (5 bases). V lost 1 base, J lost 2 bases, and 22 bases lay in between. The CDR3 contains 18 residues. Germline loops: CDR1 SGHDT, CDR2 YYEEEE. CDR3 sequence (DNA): TGTGCCAGCAGCTTGACGGCCATACAGGCCGGCAGACCCTACGAGCAGTACTTC. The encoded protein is CASSLTAIQAGRPYEQYF.

For the CDR3, the DNA is TGTGCCAGTAGTGGTTGGGGGGGGCCTCAGCCCCAGCATTTT. Its protein product is CASSGWGGPQPQHF. The chain has TRBV19 and TRBJ1-5; D perhaps matches TRBD1 (6 bases). V lost 5 bases to trimming and J lost 6 bases, with 14 bases between them. The length of the CDR3 is 14 residues. CDR1 is LNHDA, CDR2 SQIVND, per germline (reference sequence).

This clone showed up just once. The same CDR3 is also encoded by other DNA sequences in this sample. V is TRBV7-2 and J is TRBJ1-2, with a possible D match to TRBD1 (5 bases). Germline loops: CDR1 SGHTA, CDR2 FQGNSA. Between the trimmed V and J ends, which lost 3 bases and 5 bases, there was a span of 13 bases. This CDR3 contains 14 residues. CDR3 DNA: TGTGCCAGCAGCTTCCCCGACAGAGTGTATGGCTACACCTTC. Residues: CASSFPDRVYGYTF.

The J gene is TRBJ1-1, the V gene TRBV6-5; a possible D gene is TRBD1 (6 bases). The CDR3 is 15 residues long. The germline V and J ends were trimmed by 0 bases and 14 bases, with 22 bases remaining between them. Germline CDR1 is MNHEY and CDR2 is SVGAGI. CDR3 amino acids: CASSYSLSGPTGQFF. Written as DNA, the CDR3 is TGTGCCAGCAGTTACTCGTTGTCAGGGCCCACAGGGCAGTTCTTT.

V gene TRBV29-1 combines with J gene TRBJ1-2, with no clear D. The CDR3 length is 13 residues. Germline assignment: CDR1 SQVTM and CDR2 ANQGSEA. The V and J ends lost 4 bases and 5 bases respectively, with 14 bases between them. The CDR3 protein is CSVGGFSGYGYTF. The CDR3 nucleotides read TGCAGCGTTGGAGGCTTCTCTGGGTATGGCTACACCTTC.

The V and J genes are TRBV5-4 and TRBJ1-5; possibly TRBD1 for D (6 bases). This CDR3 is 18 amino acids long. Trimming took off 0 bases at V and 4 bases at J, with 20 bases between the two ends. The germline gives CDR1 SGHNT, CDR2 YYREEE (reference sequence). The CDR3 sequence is CASSLAPQQGVGNQPQHF. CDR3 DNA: TGTGCCAGCAGCTTGGCCCCTCAACAGGGAGTTGGGAATCAGCCCCAGCATTTT.

CDR3 nucleotide sequence: TGTGCCAGCAGATTACAGGGGGCAGGTCAGCCCCAGCATTTT. Protein product: CASRLQGAGQPQHF. The chain joins TRBV28 to TRBJ1-5; 9 bases match TRBD1. This CDR3 spans 14 amino acids. Germline V gene data show CDR1 as MDHEN and CDR2 as SYDVKM. Germline trimming cut 6 bases from V and 6 bases from J; bases unmatched to any gene: 6. The full variable domain, its missing parts supplied by reference TRBV28 and TRBJ1-5, is DVKVTQSSRYLVKRTGEKVFLECVQDMDHENMFWYRQDPGLGLRLIYFSYDVKMKEKGDIPEGYSVSREKKERFSLILESASTNQTSMYLCASRLQGAGQPQHFGDGTRLSIL.

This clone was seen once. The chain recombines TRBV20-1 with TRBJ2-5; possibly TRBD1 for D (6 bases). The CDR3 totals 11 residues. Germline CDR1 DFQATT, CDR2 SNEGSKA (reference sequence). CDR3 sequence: CRAEGEETQYF. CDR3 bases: TGCAGGGCAGAGGGGGAAGAGACCCAGTACTTC.

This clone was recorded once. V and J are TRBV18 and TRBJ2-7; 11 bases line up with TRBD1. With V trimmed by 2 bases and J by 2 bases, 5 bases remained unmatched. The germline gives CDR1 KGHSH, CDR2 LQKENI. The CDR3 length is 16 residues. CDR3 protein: CASSPIAGQGAYEQYF. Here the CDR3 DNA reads TGTGCCAGCTCACCAATAGCGGGACAGGGGGCCTACGAGCAGTACTTC.

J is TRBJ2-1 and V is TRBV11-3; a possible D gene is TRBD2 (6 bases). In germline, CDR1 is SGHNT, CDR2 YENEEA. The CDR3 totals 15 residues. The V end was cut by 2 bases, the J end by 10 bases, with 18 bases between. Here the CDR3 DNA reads TGTGCCAGCAGCTTAACCCTAGCGCACGTGGGGGAGCAGTTCTTC. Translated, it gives CASSLTLAHVGEQFF.

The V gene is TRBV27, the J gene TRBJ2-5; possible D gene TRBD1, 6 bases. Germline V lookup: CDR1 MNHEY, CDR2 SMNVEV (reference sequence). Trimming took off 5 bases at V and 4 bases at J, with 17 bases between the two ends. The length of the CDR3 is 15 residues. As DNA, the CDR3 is TGTGCCAGCAGTCTAGGGACAACTAGGGGAGAGACCCAGTACTTC. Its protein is CASSLGTTRGETQYF.

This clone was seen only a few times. CDR3 bases: TGTGCCAGCAGCCGGGACAGGGGGCGCGGATCGAACACTGAAGCTTTCTTT. It codes for CASSRDRGRGSNTEAFF. V and J are TRBV2 and TRBJ1-1; 12 positions match TRBD1. The CDR3 is made up of 17 amino acids. Germline values: CDR1 SNHLY, CDR2 FYNNEI. V was pared by 6 bases and J by 1 base, with 9 bases of the junction left unmatched.

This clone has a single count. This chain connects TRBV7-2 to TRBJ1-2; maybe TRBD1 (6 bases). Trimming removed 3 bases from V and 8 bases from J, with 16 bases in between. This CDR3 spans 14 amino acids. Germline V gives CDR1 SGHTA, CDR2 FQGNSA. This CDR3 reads CASSFRGPPEGYTF. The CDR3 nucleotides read TGTGCCAGCAGCTTCAGGGGCCCTCCCGAGGGCTACACCTTC.

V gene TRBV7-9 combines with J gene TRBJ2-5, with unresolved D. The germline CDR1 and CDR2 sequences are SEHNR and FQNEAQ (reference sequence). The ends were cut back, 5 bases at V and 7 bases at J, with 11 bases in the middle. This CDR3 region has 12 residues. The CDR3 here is CASSIGSPTQYF. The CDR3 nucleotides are TGTGCCAGCAGCATCGGGTCTCCGACCCAGTACTTC. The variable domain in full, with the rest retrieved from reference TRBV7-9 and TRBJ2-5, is DTGVSQNPRHKITKRGQNVTFRCDPISEHNRLYWYRQTLGQGPEFLTYFQNEAQLEKSRLLSDRFSAERPKGSFSTLEIQRTEQGDSAMYLCASSIGSPTQYFGPGTRLLVL.

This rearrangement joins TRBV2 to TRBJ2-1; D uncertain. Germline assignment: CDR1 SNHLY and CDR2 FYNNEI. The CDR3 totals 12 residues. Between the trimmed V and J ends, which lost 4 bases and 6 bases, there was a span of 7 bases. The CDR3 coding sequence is TGTGCCAGCAGTGCTCCCCTCAATGAGCAGTTCTTC. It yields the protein CASSAPLNEQFF. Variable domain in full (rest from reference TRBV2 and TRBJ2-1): EPEVTQTPSHQVTQMGQEVILRCVPISNHLYFYWYRQILGQKVEFLVSFYNNEISEKSEIFDDQFSVERPDGSNFTLKIRSTKLEDSAMYFCASSAPLNEQFFGPGTRLTVL.